Listed below are T cell receptor beta chains from one sample, sequenced in a study of T cell responses to AZD1222 COVID-19 vaccine. Sequencing was performed with immunoSEQ multiplex PCR; in TCRdb, only in-frame clones are kept and a portion is missing. This table has about 81,000 clones, 90% appearing once. This specimen consisted of peripheral blood, obtained 28 days after the second AZD1222 dose. These receptors were collected from an adult who received the AZD1222 COVID-19 vaccine. The CDR3 runs from the conserved cysteine through the conserved F or W. The D gene is left open where the match is weak. Size values are once, few and many counts, or a class for expanded clones, and some rows have none.

V gene	J gene	D gene	clone size	CDR3 protein	CDR3 DNA
TRBV15	TRBJ1-1	.	few	CATSRDGTEAFF	TGTGCCACCAGCAGAGATGGGACTGAAGCTTTCTTT
TRBV5-4	TRBJ1-1	.	.	CASSLRHRDTEAFF	TGTGCCAGCAGCTTGAGGCACAGGGACACTGAAGCTTTCTTT
TRBV9	TRBJ2-2	.	.	CASSASGFGTGELFF	TGTGCCAGCAGCGCGTCAGGGTTTGGAACCGGGGAGCTGTTTTTT
TRBV5-8	TRBJ1-5	.	.	CASSFGRGVSNQPQHF	TGTGCCAGCAGCTTTGGTCGTGGAGTTAGCAATCAGCCCCAGCATTTT
TRBV4-1	TRBJ1-5	.	.	CASSQDRREGQPQHF	TGCGCCAGCAGCCAAGATCGGAGAGAAGGTCAGCCCCAGCATTTT
TRBV2	TRBJ1-1	.	.	CASRPASLNTEAFF	TGTGCCAGCAGGCCGGCCAGCCTGAACACTGAAGCTTTCTTT
TRBV28	TRBJ1-2	.	.	CASAMGNYGYTF	TGTGCCAGCGCGATGGGGAACTATGGCTACACCTTC
TRBV2	TRBJ2-6	.	.	CASREPPGAGANVLTF	TGTGCCAGCAGAGAACCTCCGGGGGCTGGGGCCAACGTCCTGACTTTC
TRBV28	TRBJ1-6	.	few	CASKTRADGQNSPLHF	TGTGCCAGCAAGACTAGGGCGGACGGCCAAAATTCACCCCTCCACTTT
TRBV19	TRBJ2-7	.	.	CASSIGRGSIHEQYF	TGTGCCAGTAGTATAGGCAGGGGTTCTATACACGAGCAGTACTTC
TRBV29-1	TRBJ1-2	.	.	CSARLGVDYGYTF	TGCAGCGCCCGCCTTGGGGTGGACTATGGCTACACCTTC
TRBV15	TRBJ1-1	.	.	CATSRVAVNTEAFF	TGTGCCACCAGCAGAGTGGCAGTGAACACTGAAGCTTTCTTT
TRBV4-1	TRBJ2-7	.	.	CASSHRIRRGSYEQYF	TGCGCCAGCAGCCACCGAATTAGACGGGGCTCCTACGAGCAGTACTTC
TRBV20-1	TRBJ2-7	.	once	CSASKEYQGTSYEQYF	TGCAGTGCTAGTAAGGAGTATCAGGGAACCTCCTACGAGCAGTACTTC
TRBV4-3	TRBJ1-4	.	few	CASSQDLAGPTNEKLFF	TGCGCCAGCAGCCAAGATTTAGCGGGGCCAACTAATGAAAAACTGTTTTTT
TRBV6-6	TRBJ1-1	.	.	CASSPGVLLLNTEAFF	TGTGCCAGCAGTCCAGGGGTCCTACTCCTGAACACTGAAGCTTTCTTT
TRBV5-4	TRBJ1-3	.	.	CASSVESRGGNTIYF	TGTGCCAGCAGCGTGGAATCGAGAGGGGGAAACACCATATATTTT
TRBV3-1/TRBV3-2	TRBJ1-4	.	.	CASSQDRDAYPNEKLFF	TGTGCCAGCAGCCAAGATCGGGACGCCTATCCTAATGAAAAACTGTTTTTT
TRBV4-3	TRBJ2-4	TRBD1	.	CASSQDWDSKNIQYF	TGCGCCAGCAGCCAAGATTGGGACAGCAAAAACATTCAGTACTTC
TRBV9	TRBJ1-4	.	.	CASSPPGRGTEKLFF	TGTGCCAGCAGCCCCCCGGGGAGGGGGACTGAAAAACTGTTTTTT
TRBV28	TRBJ2-3	TRBD2	.	CASGSGTSGGADTQYF	TGTGCCAGCGGGTCCGGGACTAGCGGGGGGGCAGATACGCAGTATTTT
TRBV5-1	TRBJ2-3	TRBD1	.	CASSSGAQGAIDTQYF	TGCGCCAGCAGCTCTGGGGCCCAGGGGGCTATAGATACGCAGTATTTT
TRBV9	TRBJ1-1	.	.	CASSVGNSNTEAFF	TGTGCCAGCAGCGTAGGGAACAGTAACACTGAAGCTTTCTTT
TRBV18	TRBJ1-2	.	.	CASSTDLLGYTF	TGTGCCAGCTCAACTGATCTGTTGGGCTACACCTTC
TRBV10-3	TRBJ1-2	.	.	CAISEGGHGYTF	TGTGCCATCAGTGAGGGGGGGCACGGCTACACCTTC
TRBV5-1	TRBJ2-1	.	.	CASLSPLYNEQFF	TGCGCCAGCCTCTCTCCACTATACAATGAGCAGTTCTTC
TRBV3-1/TRBV3-2	TRBJ1-2	.	once	CASSQGQGDYGYTF	TGTGCCAGCAGCCAGGGCCAGGGAGACTATGGCTACACCTTC
TRBV12-3/TRBV12-4	TRBJ1-1	.	.	CASSFEWEAFF	TGTGCCAGCAGTTTTGAGTGGGAGGCTTTCTTT
TRBV5-1	TRBJ2-2	.	.	CASSLGSEGGELFF	TGCGCCAGCAGCTTAGGTAGCGAAGGCGGGGAGCTGTTTTTT
TRBV10-3	TRBJ1-5	TRBD1	few	CAISGGTGGSLQPQHF	TGTGCCATCAGTGGGGGGACAGGGGGCTCCCTACAGCCCCAGCATTTT
TRBV21-1	TRBJ2-3	.	.	CASSKTPSSTDTQYF	TGTGCCAGCAGCAAAACTCCCTCTAGCACAGATACGCAGTATTTT
TRBV6-2/TRBV6-3	TRBJ1-1	.	.	CASSPHRENTEAFF	TGTGCCAGCAGTCCCCACCGAGAGAACACTGAAGCTTTCTTT
TRBV7-3	TRBJ2-3	TRBD2	.	CASSTRLAGGRDTQYF	TGTGCCAGCAGCACACGACTAGCGGGGGGGCGAGATACGCAGTATTTT